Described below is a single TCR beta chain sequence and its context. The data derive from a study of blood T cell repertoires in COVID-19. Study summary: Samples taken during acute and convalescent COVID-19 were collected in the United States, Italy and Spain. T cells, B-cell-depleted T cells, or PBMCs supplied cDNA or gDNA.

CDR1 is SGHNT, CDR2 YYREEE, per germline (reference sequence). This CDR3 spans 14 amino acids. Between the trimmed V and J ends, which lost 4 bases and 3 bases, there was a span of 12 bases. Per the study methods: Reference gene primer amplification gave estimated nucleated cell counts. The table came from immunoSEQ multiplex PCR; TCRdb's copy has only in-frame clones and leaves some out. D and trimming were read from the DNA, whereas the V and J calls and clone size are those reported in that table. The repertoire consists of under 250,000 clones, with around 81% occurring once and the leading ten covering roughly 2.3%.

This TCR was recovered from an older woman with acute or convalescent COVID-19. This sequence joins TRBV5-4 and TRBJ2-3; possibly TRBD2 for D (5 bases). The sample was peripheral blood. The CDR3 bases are TGTGCCAGCAGCCCGGTGGGAGAAACAGATACGCAGTATTTT. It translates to CASSPVGETDTQYF.